The rows below give T cell receptor beta chains drawn from one sample of a study of CD8 T cells in Susac syndrome. TCRdb reprocessed the immunoSEQ multiplex PCR reads with MiXCR, giving one entry per CDR3 protein. The table records 90,000 or so distinct CDR3 sequences, just under 95% of them present only once. Sequences were obtained from CD8+ T cells from PBMCs. These receptors all stem from a human donor in good health. Each CDR3 is given with its conserved first and last residue. D genes are given only for firm matches. Clone size appears in some rows only: once, few, many, or a class for an expanded clone.

TRBV11-2	TRBD1	.	TRBJ2-1	CASSATTGGAYNEQFF	TGTGCCAGCAGCGCCACGACAGGGGGTGCCTACAATGAGCAGTTCTTC
TRBV29-1	.	.	TRBJ1-2	CSVEMYREHTF	TGCAGCGTTGAAATGTACAGGGAACACACCTTC
TRBV7-9	TRBD2	.	TRBJ2-3	CASSFLAGGPDTQYF	TGTGCCAGCAGCTTTCTAGCGGGGGGGCCAGATACGCAGTATTTT
TRBV7-9	.	.	TRBJ1-1	CASSLDVLRNTEAFF	TGTGCCAGCAGCTTAGATGTGCTGCGGAACACTGAAGCTTTCTTT
TRBV20-1	.	.	TRBJ2-5	CSARVSALARETQYF	TGCAGTGCTAGAGTGAGCGCGCTAGCCCGGGAGACCCAGTACTTC
TRBV30	.	.	TRBJ2-7	CAWSPSNEQYF	TGTGCCTGGAGTCCCTCGAACGAGCAGTACTTC
TRBV30	TRBD2	.	TRBJ2-3	CAWSRLAGETDTQYF	TGTGCCTGGAGTAGGCTAGCGGGGGAAACAGATACGCAGTATTTT
TRBV11-2	.	few	TRBJ2-7	CASSLDWSQDYEQYF	TGTGCCAGCAGCTTAGATTGGAGTCAGGACTACGAGCAGTACTTC
TRBV9	TRBD1	.	TRBJ1-2	CASSVNLLGQGFMGYTF	TGTGCCAGCAGCGTAAACTTGCTGGGACAGGGGTTTATGGGCTACACCTTC
TRBV14	.	once	TRBJ2-5	CASSQPKAGDETQYF	TGTGCCAGCAGCCAACCAAAAGCAGGGGACGAGACCCAGTACTTC
TRBV6-1	TRBD2	.	TRBJ2-1	CASRTSGPYNEQFF	TGTGCCAGCCGGACTAGCGGGCCCTACAATGAGCAGTTCTTC
TRBV12-3/TRBV12-4	.	.	TRBJ2-3	CASSFSQDTQYF	TGTGCCAGCAGTTTTAGCCAAGATACGCAGTATTTT
TRBV2	TRBD1	.	TRBJ2-5	CASDRGGTETQYF	TGTGCCAGCGACAGGGGTGGTACGGAGACCCAGTACTTC
TRBV9	TRBD2	once	TRBJ2-3	CASSVSGATTDTQYF	TGTGCCAGCAGCGTCAGCGGGGCGACCACAGATACGCAGTATTTT
TRBV20-1	.	.	TRBJ2-6	CSARASEDSGANVLTF	TGCAGTGCTAGAGCCTCTGAGGACTCTGGGGCCAACGTCCTGACTTTC
TRBV6-2/TRBV6-3	.	.	TRBJ2-2	CASSYDGDTDTGELFF	TGTGCCAGCAGTTACGATGGGGACACAGACACCGGGGAGCTGTTTTTT
TRBV12-3/TRBV12-4	.	.	TRBJ2-1	CASRAYGDEQFF	TGTGCCAGCAGGGCCTACGGTGATGAGCAGTTCTTC
TRBV29-1	.	.	TRBJ2-5	CSDGTQYF	TGCAGCGACGGGACCCAGTACTTC
TRBV7-8	.	.	TRBJ2-1	CASKLTSSPSYNEQFF	TGTGCCAGCAAACTTACTAGTTCTCCCTCCTACAATGAGCAGTTCTTC
TRBV19	.	.	TRBJ1-5	CASSNGGQPQHF	TGTGCCAGTAGTAATGGCGGGCAGCCCCAGCATTTT
TRBV4-2	TRBD2	once	TRBJ2-1	CASSLNWAGGTGFEQFF	TGTGCCAGCAGCCTCAATTGGGCGGGGGGGACGGGATTTGAGCAGTTCTTC
TRBV6-1	.	.	TRBJ2-1	CASSEVQFRIF	TGTGCCAGCAGTGAAGTCCAGTTTAGGATCTTC
TRBV13	.	.	TRBJ2-7	CASSLHVGDKAYEQYF	TGTGCCAGCAGCTTACACGTCGGGGACAAAGCCTACGAGCAGTACTTC
TRBV6-1	.	.	TRBJ1-2	CASSGGSSPYGYTF	TGTGCCAGCAGTGGAGGATCAAGTCCCTATGGCTACACCTTC
TRBV19	TRBD1	.	TRBJ1-1	CASTTTGLNTEAFF	TGTGCCAGTACCACGACAGGGTTGAACACTGAAGCTTTCTTT
TRBV7-8	TRBD2	.	TRBJ2-7	CASSSLGGGSYEQYF	TGTGCCAGCAGCTCCCTCGGCGGGGGGTCCTACGAGCAGTACTTC
TRBV4-2	TRBD2	.	TRBJ2-3	CASSQERRGGPRDTQYF	TGTGCCAGCAGCCAAGAAAGGCGGGGGGGCCCTAGAGATACGCAGTATTTT
TRBV2	TRBD1	.	TRBJ1-5	CASGSGTGVFSNQPQHF	TGTGCCAGCGGGTCCGGGACAGGGGTCTTTAGCAATCAGCCCCAGCATTTT
TRBV7-9	.	.	TRBJ1-2	CASSLVPNYGYTF	TGTGCCAGCAGCTTAGTCCCTAACTATGGCTACACCTTC
TRBV6-6	.	.	TRBJ2-1	CASNSGLGNEQFF	TGTGCCAGCAATTCGGGGTTGGGGAATGAGCAGTTCTTC
TRBV6-6	.	.	TRBJ2-7	CASSTQSYEQYF	TGTGCCAGCAGTACCCAGAGCTACGAGCAGTACTTC
TRBV29-1	TRBD2	.	TRBJ2-1	CSVALLSSGGSYNEQFF	TGCAGCGTTGCCCTCCTCTCTAGCGGGGGATCCTACAATGAGCAGTTCTTC
TRBV6-6	TRBD1	.	TRBJ2-3	CASSWGQGSTDTQYF	TGTGCCAGCAGTTGGGGACAGGGCAGCACAGATACGCAGTATTTT
TRBV15	.	once	TRBJ1-5	CATSYSEGNPYQPQHF	TGTGCCACCAGTTACTCCGAAGGGAATCCCTATCAGCCCCAGCATTTT
TRBV2	.	.	TRBJ1-5	CASSVGLKGNQPQHF	TGTGCCAGCAGTGTGGGGCTGAAAGGCAATCAGCCCCAGCATTTT
TRBV9	.	.	TRBJ1-2	CASSAYRVDYGYTF	TGTGCCAGCAGCGCCTACAGGGTTGACTATGGCTACACCTTC
TRBV11-2	.	.	TRBJ2-1	CASSLSDEQFF	TGTGCCAGCAGCTTAAGCGATGAGCAGTTCTTC
TRBV19	.	.	TRBJ1-2	CASKGRDSYYGYTF	TGTGCCAGTAAGGGCCGGGATTCCTACTATGGCTACACCTTC
TRBV9	.	few	TRBJ2-2	CASSGDWGGVAGELFF	TGTGCCAGCAGCGGGGACTGGGGCGGCGTAGCCGGGGAGCTGTTTTTT
TRBV7-9	TRBD1	.	TRBJ1-1	CASSLLSGGFTEAFF	TGTGCCAGCAGCCTACTCTCAGGGGGCTTCACTGAAGCTTTCTTT
TRBV30	TRBD2	.	TRBJ2-1	CAWRGGGAYNEQFF	TGTGCCTGGAGAGGCGGGGGGGCCTACAATGAGCAGTTCTTC
TRBV9	.	once	TRBJ1-2	CASSGSQGVYGYTF	TGTGCCAGCAGCGGGAGTCAGGGTGTCTACGGCTACACCTTC
TRBV4-1	.	.	TRBJ2-7	CASSPGGALYEQYF	TGCGCCAGCAGCCCCGGGGGAGCCTTATACGAGCAGTACTTC
TRBV6-6	.	once	TRBJ2-7	CASSGGLEQYF	TGTGCCAGCAGTGGGGGGCTCGAGCAGTACTTC
TRBV14	.	.	TRBJ2-1	CASSQARNEQFF	TGTGCCAGCAGCCAAGCCCGAAATGAGCAGTTCTTC
TRBV13	.	once	TRBJ2-7	CASSTWVKRGEQYF	TGTGCCAGCAGCACGTGGGTTAAACGGGGCGAGCAGTACTTC
TRBV13	.	.	TRBJ1-6	CASSSTGTSPLHF	TGTGCCAGCAGCTCGACCGGGACCTCACCCCTCCACTTT
TRBV7-9	.	.	TRBJ2-2	CASSLEASVNTGELFF	TGTGCCAGCAGCTTAGAGGCTAGTGTGAACACCGGGGAGCTGTTTTTT
TRBV5-1	.	.	TRBJ1-2	CASSSQEESNYGYTF	TGCGCCAGCAGCTCGCAGGAGGAGTCTAACTATGGCTACACCTTC
TRBV30	.	.	TRBJ2-5	CAWSGAYQTQYF	TGTGCCTGGAGTGGCGCTTACCAGACCCAGTACTTC
TRBV9	.	once	TRBJ2-2	CASSVDVNTGELFF	TGTGCCAGCAGCGTAGATGTGAACACCGGGGAGCTGTTTTTT